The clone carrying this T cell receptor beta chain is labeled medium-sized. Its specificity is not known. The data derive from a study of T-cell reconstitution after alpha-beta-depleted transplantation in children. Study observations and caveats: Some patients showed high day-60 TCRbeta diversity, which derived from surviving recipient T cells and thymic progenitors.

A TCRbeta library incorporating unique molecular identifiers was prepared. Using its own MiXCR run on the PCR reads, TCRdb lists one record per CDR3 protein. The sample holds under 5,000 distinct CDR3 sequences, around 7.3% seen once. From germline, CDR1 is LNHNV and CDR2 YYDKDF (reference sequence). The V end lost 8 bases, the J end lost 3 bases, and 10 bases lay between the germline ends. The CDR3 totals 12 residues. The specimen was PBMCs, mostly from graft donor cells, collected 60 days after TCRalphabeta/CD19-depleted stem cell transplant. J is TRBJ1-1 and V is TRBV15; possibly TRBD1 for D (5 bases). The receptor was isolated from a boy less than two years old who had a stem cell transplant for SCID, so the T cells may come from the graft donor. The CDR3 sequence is CATAPGDTEAFF. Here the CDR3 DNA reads TGTGCCACCGCGCCGGGGGACACTGAAGCTTTCTTT. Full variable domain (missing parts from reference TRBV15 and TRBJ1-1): DAMVIQNPRYQVTQFGKPVTLSCSQTLNHNVMYWYQQKSSQAPKLLFHYYDKDFNNEADTPDNFQSRRPNTSFCFLDIRSPGLGDTAMYLCATAPGDTEAFFGQGTRLTVV.